This TCR beta chain came from a study of beta chain features in type 1 diabetes. Reverse transcribing all isolated RNA meant expressed TCRB transcripts were sequenced. Data came from immunoSEQ multiplex PCR; TCRdb stores just in-frame clones and leaves some out. The sample carries a few hundred thousand clones, around an eighth recorded once. One heparinised blood draw, averaging about 120 mL, came from each donor. The authors sorted CD4+ naive, central memory, regulatory and stem cell-like memory cells via CD45RO/CCR7/CD25/CD127/CD95/CD27. The study's findings and limits: Junctions at VDJ sites from type 1 diabetes patients had fewer insertions and more deletions.

This clone was counted only a few times. Its antigen remains unidentified. The clonotype originates from a man aged 18 to 30 in good health. The source material was naive CD4+ T cells from blood.

The CDR3 nucleotides are TGTGCCAGCAGTGCCCTAGGATTTAACACTGAAGCTTTCTTT. It translates to CASSALGFNTEAFF. The chain uses TRBV6-1 and TRBJ1-1; D gene uncertain. Trimming took off 4 bases at V and 2 bases at J, with 11 bases between the two ends. Germline CDR1 MNHNS, CDR2 SASEGT. This CDR3 contains 14 residues.